Listed below are T cell receptor beta chains from one sample, sequenced in a study of CD8+CD57+ T cells in acquired aplastic anemia. TCRdb redid the calling of the reads with MiXCR, one entry per CDR3 protein. The data show about 190,000 distinct CDR3 sequences, approximately 49% seen once. Sequencing was performed on sorted CD4+, CD8+, or CD8+CD57+ T cells (not recorded which) from PBMCs. These receptor sequences come from a human donor in good health, serving as a control. The conserved cysteine and the conserved F or W are not part of the CDR3 here. D genes are given only for firm matches. Clone size appears in some rows only: once, few, many, or a class for an expanded clone.

many	TRBV14	.	TRBJ2-7	ASSPNSYEQY
.	TRBV25-1	.	TRBJ1-1	ASSGHAGSTEAF
many	TRBV19	.	TRBJ2-7	ASSIVKGSYGEQY
.	TRBV12-3/TRBV12-4	.	TRBJ1-1	ASSLAGRTVNTEAF
.	TRBV9	.	TRBJ1-6	ASSVGPALGNSPLH
many	TRBV10-3	.	TRBJ1-3	AISLATGSGNTIY
.	TRBV7-9	.	TRBJ1-4	ASSREGLDEKLF
.	TRBV9	.	TRBJ1-2	ASSRQGYT
.	TRBV5-1	TRBD2	TRBJ2-3	ASSLIPSGETDTQY
.	TRBV7-9	.	TRBJ2-2	ASSLAALGRTGELF
.	TRBV20-1	TRBD1	TRBJ1-5	SARGQAKDSNQPQH
.	TRBV29-1	TRBD1	TRBJ1-1	SVQGQATTEAF
.	TRBV10-3	.	TRBJ1-6	AISSSPAMGNSPLH
.	TRBV7-3	TRBD1	TRBJ2-7	ASSSGQAGEQY
.	TRBV20-1	.	TRBJ2-5	SARDRLGRETQY
few	TRBV20-1	.	TRBJ1-2	SAMEGGDRYT
few	TRBV10-3	TRBD1	TRBJ1-1	AISESMGQKVTEAF
.	TRBV6-5	.	TRBJ2-7	ASRVPGDYEQY
many	TRBV10-3	.	TRBJ2-7	AISSRGPYEQY
many	TRBV7-2	TRBD1	TRBJ2-7	ASSLNGAGTGGHEQY
.	TRBV24-1	.	TRBJ1-5	ATSARGGNQPQH
many	TRBV24-1	.	TRBJ1-5	ATSGDRSPWTQH
once	TRBV4-1	TRBD1	TRBJ1-6	ASRLKGTGGLDSPLH
many	TRBV6-6	.	TRBJ2-5	ASSYSGHEETQY
.	TRBV9	.	TRBJ1-2	ASSSQVNYGYT
few	TRBV7-9	TRBD2	TRBJ2-7	ASVAGAYEQY
.	TRBV15	.	TRBJ2-7	ATSRVGGGIYEQY
many	TRBV7-9	.	TRBJ1-1	ASSLAGGSLNTEAF
.	TRBV12-3/TRBV12-4	.	TRBJ2-5	ASSPIAQALPS
.	TRBV7-2	.	TRBJ1-5	ASSLGWGASQPQH
many	TRBV20-1	TRBD2	TRBJ2-2	SARPSGGAATGELF
.	TRBV27	.	TRBJ1-5	ASSEAGQPQH
.	TRBV2	TRBD1	TRBJ2-7	ASRDDRGRNNEQY
.	TRBV25-1	.	TRBJ1-1	ASSARAATPGAF
.	TRBV9	TRBD1	TRBJ2-7	ASSEGQGISYEQY
many	TRBV7-8	.	TRBJ1-6	ASSLPGSNSPLH
.	TRBV10-3	TRBD1	TRBJ1-6	AIRGTGGNSPLH
.	TRBV19	.	TRBJ2-5	ASNSQGQETQY
.	TRBV6-1	.	TRBJ2-7	ASSYLNYEQY
.	TRBV19	TRBD1	TRBJ2-1	ASSRGTGILPGNEQF
.	TRBV20-1	TRBD2	TRBJ2-3	SATRGVSDTQY